Shown below are 23 T cell receptor beta chains from a single sample sequenced in a study of T cells in Graves' hyperthyroidism and ophthalmopathy. The CDR3 regions of TCR beta were amplified from RNA transcripts. Researchers ran a first-round RT-PCR on the TCR CDR3 using the HTBI primer set. MiXCR was run by TCRdb on the multiplex PCR reads, yielding one entry per CDR3 protein. Counted here are 400,000 to 600,000 distinct CDR3 sequences, about 16% occurring once; the ten biggest clones make up around 32%. The sample comprised blood. The receptor source for this set is a woman aged 25 to 39 with Graves' ophthalmopathy.

This clonotype has a count of ten or more. The rearrangement joins TRBV20-1 to TRBJ1-1; D remains ambiguous. Deletions cut 6 bases from V and 0 bases from J, with 17 bases between. The CDR3 has 15 residues. The germline CDR1 and CDR2 sequences are DFQATT and SNEGSKA (reference sequence). CDR3 DNA: TGCAGTGCCCGAGATGGGAGCAAGTTGAACACTGAAGCTTTCTTT. Its protein is CSARDGSKLNTEAFF.

This clonotype was recorded many times. The genes are TRBV3-1 and TRBJ2-7; D remains unclear. From germline, CDR1 is LGHDT and CDR2 YNNKEL (reference sequence). The CDR3 totals 14 residues. V lost 2 bases and J 3 bases, leaving 11 bases between the germline ends. The CDR3 here is CASSQLPRRYEQYF. The CDR3, as DNA: TGTGCCAGCAGCCAACTCCCGAGGCGCTACGAGCAGTACTTC.

The table lists this clonotype with a few counts. The chain combines TRBV6-5 with TRBJ1-5, with D possibly TRBD1 on 6 matching bases. With 2 bases removed from V and 9 bases from J, the gap between germline ends came to 14 bases. CDR1 is MNHEY and CDR2 is SVGAGI in the germline V gene. The length of the CDR3 is 14 residues. Here the CDR3 DNA reads TGTGCCAGCAGTTACCAGGGAGGGGGTTCGCCCCAGCATTTT. Protein: CASSYQGGGSPQHF.

V is TRBV5-6 and J is TRBJ2-1; D assignment may be TRBD1 or TRBD2 (5 bases each). Trimming left V 0 bases short and J 9 bases short, with 10 bases between. Germline assignment: CDR1 SGHDT and CDR2 YYEEEE. The CDR3 is 13 residues long. CDR3 amino acids: CASSLAGASEQFF. CDR3 coding DNA: TGTGCCAGCAGCTTGGCCGGGGCGAGTGAGCAGTTCTTC.

V gene TRBV10-3 combines with J gene TRBJ2-7; D perhaps matches TRBD2 (7 bases). V lost 8 bases to trimming and J lost 0 bases, with 14 bases between them. From germline, CDR1 is ENHRY and CDR2 SYGVKD. This CDR3 is built from 14 residues. CDR3 sequence reads: CAIGRGPSSYEQYF. CDR3 nucleotide sequence: TGTGCCATCGGGCGGGGGCCCAGCTCCTACGAGCAGTACTTC.

Concerning this clonotype itself: One base away lies a much larger clone, so this may be a sequencing read error. V is TRBV3-1 and J is TRBJ1-1; D remains unclear. The CDR3 is made up of 14 amino acids. Germline-derived CDR1 and CDR2 are LGHDT and YNNKEL (reference sequence). This chain's CDR3 is CAGSQADQNTEAFF. CDR3 DNA: TGTGCCGGCAGCCAAGCAGACCAGAACACTGAAGCTTTCTTT. The variable domain in full, with the rest retrieved from reference TRBV3-1 and TRBJ1-1, is DTAVSQTPKYLVTQMGNDKSIKCEQNLGHDTMYWYKQDSKKFLKIMFSYNNKELIINETVPNRFSPKSPDKAHLNLHINSLELGDSAVYFCAGSQADQNTEAFFGQGTRLTVV.

V is TRBV7-8 and J is TRBJ2-1; no clear D gene. Germline V gene sequence: CDR1 SGHVS, CDR2 FQNEAQ. V lost 2 bases to trimming and J lost 7 bases, with 24 bases between them. There are 18 residues in the CDR3. The CDR3 DNA is TGTGCCAGCAGCTTAAGATCCAGCGACAAACTACCAGATAATGAGCAGTTCTTC. Its protein product is CASSLRSSDKLPDNEQFF.

In its sample, this clonotype was seen many times. This chain uses TRBV20-1 with TRBJ2-2; D not resolved. The CDR3 is 13 amino acids. V lost 1 base to trimming and J lost 9 bases, with 12 bases between them. Per germline, CDR1 DFQATT and CDR2 SNEGSKA (reference sequence). The CDR3 spells CSARGGVSWELFF. In DNA, the CDR3 is TGCAGTGCTAGAGGTGGCGTTTCGTGGGAGCTGTTTTTT.

The sample holds many counts of this clonotype. The V gene is TRBV4-3, the J gene TRBJ1-2; D is perhaps TRBD1 (5 bases). Trimming left V 0 bases short and J 8 bases short, with 13 bases between. Germline loops: CDR1 LGHNA, CDR2 YSLEER. This CDR3 spans 14 amino acids. The CDR3 bases are TGCGCCAGCAGCCAAGATGCAGGGATGAGGGGCTACACCTTC. Amino acid sequence: CASSQDAGMRGYTF.

The gene calls are TRBV5-5 and TRBJ2-3, with D possibly being TRBD2 (5 bases). In germline, CDR1 is SGHKS, CDR2 YYEKEE (reference sequence). The V end was cut by 4 bases, the J end by 2 bases, with 8 bases between. CDR3 length equals 13 residues. This CDR3 reads CASSGRVTDTQYF. The CDR3 nucleotides read TGTGCCAGCAGCGGGAGAGTCACAGATACGCAGTATTTT.

This clonotype was seen ten or more times. The gene calls are TRBV2 and TRBJ2-3, with D unclear. CDR3 size: 11 residues. V was pared by 8 bases and J by 2 bases, with 5 bases between. Germline CDR1 SNHLY, CDR2 FYNNEI. The DNA of the CDR3 is TGTGCCAGCCATATCACAGATACGCAGTATTTT. Translating gives CASHITDTQYF.

This clonotype was seen repeatedly, ten times or more. The chain employs TRBV11-2 and TRBJ2-3; perhaps TRBD2 as D (5 bases). This CDR3 has 14 residues. V lost 5 bases and J 6 bases, leaving 15 bases between the germline ends. In germline, CDR1 is SGHAT, CDR2 FQNNGV. The CDR3 loop reads CASSLGPGGDTQYF. Here the CDR3 DNA reads TGTGCCAGCAGCCTGGGCCCCGGCGGGGATACGCAGTATTTT. Based on the CDR3 plus reference TRBV11-2 and TRBJ2-3, the full variable domain is EAGVAQSPRYKIIEKRQSVAFWCNPISGHATLYWYQQILGQGPKLLIQFQNNGVVDDSQLPKDRFSAERLKGVDSTLKIQPAKLEDSAVYLCASSLGPGGDTQYFGPGTRLTVL.

The sample holds a few counts of this clonotype. The chain links TRBV28 to TRBJ1-6; perhaps TRBD1 as D (6 bases). Germline CDR1 reads MDHEN; CDR2 reads SYDVKM. Deletions cut 1 base from V and 14 bases from J, with 21 bases between. The CDR3 extends over 16 amino acids. Here the CDR3 reads CASSLSGTLGGRSLHF. In DNA, the CDR3 is TGTGCCAGCAGTTTATCCGGAACGCTCGGGGGCCGGTCCCTCCACTTT.

With respect to this clonotype: A clone one base away is much larger, so this may be a read error. The J gene is TRBJ2-5, the V gene TRBV12-3 or TRBV12-4, with a tentative D call TRBD2 (5 bases). CDR3 size: 12 residues. CDR3 region: CASAESRETQHF. In nucleotides, the CDR3 is TGTGCCAGCGCTGAATCGAGGGAGACCCAGCACTTC.

A few counts support this clonotype. A much larger clone is a single base away; this may be a read error. The genes are TRBV11-2 and TRBJ2-5; TRBD2 aligns across 7 bases. The CDR3 has 14 amino acids. Germline CDR1 reads SGHAT; CDR2 reads FQNNGV. V shed 5 bases, J shed 6 bases, and the junction held 9 bases outside the gene matches. The CDR3 DNA reads TGTGCCAGCAGCCCAACGGGAGGCGAAAAGACCCAGTACTTC. As protein: CASSPTGGEKTQYF.

The V and J genes are TRBV7-3 and TRBJ2-1; a weak D match, TRBD1 (5 bases). CDR1 SGHTA and CDR2 FQGTGA come from the germline V gene. The CDR3 runs to 15 residues. V lost 5 bases, J lost 7 bases, and 18 bases lay in between. CDR3 in amino acids: CASSLGPTPGNEQFF. The DNA for the CDR3 is TGTGCCAGCAGCCTTGGTCCTACTCCAGGGAATGAGCAGTTCTTC.

The sample holds a few counts of this clonotype. The rearrangement links TRBV28 to TRBJ1-2; D remains ambiguous. The V end was cut by 6 bases, the J end by 8 bases, with 19 bases between. Germline V gene data show CDR1 as MDHEN and CDR2 as SYDVKM. CDR3 length: 14 residues. This CDR3 is CASSLRIRDGGYTF. The CDR3 DNA reads TGTGCCAGCAGCCTCAGAATAAGGGATGGGGGCTACACCTTC.

The sample holds one count of this clonotype. A junction end diverges from the germline sequence, so it may reflect a read error. The rearrangement links TRBV13 to TRBJ2-2; D is perhaps TRBD1 or TRBD2 (6 bases each). The CDR3 is 16 amino acids. Germline V gives CDR1 PRHDT, CDR2 FYEKMQ (reference sequence). The CDR3 loop is CAGSLGRGAPTGELFF. DNA for the CDR3: TGTGCCGGCAGCTTAGGAAGGGGGGCGCCCACCGGGGAGCTGTTTTTT.

There are many counts of this clonotype. The V call is TRBV6-1, the J call TRBJ1-5, with D uncertain. CDR1 and CDR2 (germline): MNHNS, SASEGT. V lost 6 bases, J lost 0 bases, and 9 bases lay in between. The CDR3 has 14 residues. DNA of the CDR3: TGTGCCAGCAGACCACAGCATAGCAATCAGCCCCAGCATTTT. Translated: CASRPQHSNQPQHF.

The chain uses TRBV29-1 and TRBJ2-7; possibly TRBD1 for D (6 bases). Germline V CDR1 and CDR2: SQVTM, ANQGSEA. The ends were cut back, 0 bases at V and 4 bases at J, with 19 bases in the middle. This CDR3 region has 16 residues. The DNA of the CDR3 is TGCAGCGTTGAAGAATCTATCACAGGGCTGAGTTACGAGCAGTACTTC. It encodes CSVEESITGLSYEQYF.

This clonotype has only a few counts. The rearrangement joins TRBV12-3 or TRBV12-4 to TRBJ2-1, with 9 nucleotides matching TRBD1. This CDR3 comprises 15 residues. V dropped 5 bases and J dropped 3; count of bases not matched to a gene: 5. The DNA for the CDR3 is TGTGCCAGCAGTGCGACAGGGGGTCTCTACAATGAGCAGTTCTTC. It encodes CASSATGGLYNEQFF.

This clonotype was seen repeatedly, ten times or more. V is TRBV11-2 and J is TRBJ1-1; D is undetermined. Trimming cost V 0 bases and J 7 bases, with 9 bases left between them. From germline, CDR1 is SGHAT and CDR2 FQNNGV. The CDR3 spans 13 residues. CDR3 nucleotides: TGTGCCAGCAGCTTAGAAGCAGGCATTGAAGCTTTCTTT. It specifies CASSLEAGIEAFF.

The J gene is TRBJ1-3, the V gene TRBV7-2; D perhaps matches TRBD1 (5 bases). Germline V gene data show CDR1 as SGHTA and CDR2 as FQGNSA. Trimming stripped 0 bases from V and 4 bases from J, with 13 bases between. The CDR3 is 16 residues long. The CDR3 DNA follows: TGTGCCAGCAGCTTAGCGGTCACAGGAGCAGGAAACACCATATATTTT. This codes for CASSLAVTGAGNTIYF.